This record concerns one T cell receptor beta chain sequence. The CDR3 consists of 14 residues. The germline V gene encodes CDR1 SNHLY and CDR2 FYNNEI. V dropped 10 bases and J dropped 0; count of bases not matched to a gene: 4. Building of the TCR beta libraries involved iRepertoire HTBI primers and Arm-PCR of CDR3 regions. Each CDR3 protein is one row after TCRdb ran MiXCR on the multiplex PCR reads. The sample holds some 220,000 distinct CDR3 sequences; around 20% are singletons and the top ten take around 11%. These data originate in a study of regulatory T cells in long-lasting Graves disease. Stated time point: newly diagnosed GD, antithyroid drugs for less than 3 months. PBMC RNA was the source of the TCR library. The sample also formed part of further work on T cells in Graves' hyperthyroidism and ophthalmopathy. That study adds: First-round RT-PCR with HTBI primers amplified the TCR CDR3 region. Ophthalmopathy was separated from stable hyperthyroidism by a 13 V-J model.

The source was peripheral blood mononuclear cells (PBMCs), collected at new diagnosis, from a patient treated with antithyroid drugs. The sequence came from a woman in her twenties or thirties with Graves disease. V is TRBV2 and J is TRBJ1-1; 11 bases match TRBD1. This chain's CDR3 is CATRDRGMNTEAFF. CDR3 DNA: TGTGCCACCCGGGACAGGGGGATGAACACTGAAGCTTTCTTT.